This T cell receptor (beta chain) is from a study of T cell changes during pregnancy in multiple sclerosis. The germline gives CDR1 MNHEY, CDR2 SVGAGI. Trimming took 6 bases from V and 9 from J, leaving 14 bases between them. The CDR3 length is 12 residues. Here immunoSEQ multiplex PCR was the method, and the copy in TCRdb shows in-frame clones only, minus some. The sample carries approximately 100,000 clones, 92% recorded once. This specimen consisted of peripheral blood, obtained after pregnancy. The rearrangement uses TRBV6-5 and TRBJ2-5, with D perhaps TRBD2 (6 bases). The TCR comes from a female donor in good health, enrolled as a control in a pregnancy study. Written as DNA, the CDR3 is TGTGCCAGCAGCTCTCTCTCGGGAGCCCAGTACTTC. Amino acid sequence: CASSSLSGAQYF.